The T cell receptor beta chain described here comes from a study of shared clonotypes between healthy human individuals. Some clones are missing from TCRdb's copy, which holds only in-frame ones; the method was immunoSEQ multiplex PCR. The sample has more than 2 million clones, roughly 95% seen once. Germline CDR1 and CDR2: SSHAT and FNYEAQ (reference sequence). The CDR3 loop spans 16 amino acids. Regarding this clone: One junction end disagrees with the germline gene, perhaps due to a read error.

The TCR originated in a young man in good health. This chain links TRBV7-7 with TRBJ2-6; D not resolved. Sequencing was performed on naive CD4+ T cells sorted from blood. The subset denotes: CD45RA+ positively selected. The CDR3 reads CASSLGPASGANVLTF. CDR3 DNA sequence: TGTGCTAGCAGCTTAGGCCCAGCTTCTGGGGCCAACGTCCTGACTTTC.